One and the same sample provided the 10 T cell receptor beta chains below, sequenced in a study of OX40 agonist ivuxolimab in advanced cancers. Method: immunoSEQ multiplex PCR; TCRdb's copy keeps in-frame clones and lacks some. Among 55,000 to 80,000 clones, roughly four fifths were seen once, and the ten largest hold less than 1.2%. Sequences were derived from CD4+ or CD8+ T cells sorted from blood, sampled in a trial of the OX40 agonist ivuxolimab. The receptors derive from an adult with an advanced solid tumor such as melanoma, head and neck, liver or kidney cancer.

The rearrangement uses TRBV19 and TRBJ2-2, with TRBD2 as a possible D gene (5 bases). V was clipped by 8 bases and J by 5 bases, with 12 bases between them. The CDR3 covers 13 residues. Germline V gene sequence: CDR1 LNHDA, CDR2 SQIVND (reference sequence). Here the CDR3 reads CASQARETGELFF. The CDR3 DNA is TGTGCCAGTCAAGCTAGGGAGACCGGGGAGCTGTTTTTT.

J is TRBJ1-1 and V is TRBV9; TRBD1 is a possible D gene (5 bases). Trimming removed 0 bases from V and 0 bases from J, with 12 bases in between. CDR1 is SGDLS, CDR2 YYNGEE, per germline. The CDR3 is 16 residues long. The CDR3 nucleotides read TGTGCCAGCAGCGTAGATGGGGGGGTTATGAACACTGAAGCTTTCTTT. This encodes CASSVDGGVMNTEAFF.

This chain links TRBV25-1 with TRBJ1-1, with TRBD1 identical over 10 bases. With V trimmed by 4 bases and J by 5 bases, 7 bases remained unmatched. Germline V gives CDR1 MGHDK, CDR2 SYGVNS. The CDR3 is 15 amino acids. This CDR3 reads CASSVTGGGRTEAFF. The CDR3 coding sequence is TGTGCCAGCAGTGTGACAGGGGGCGGGAGGACTGAAGCTTTCTTT. The complete variable domain, with remaining parts taken from reference TRBV25-1 and TRBJ1-1, reads EADIYQTPRYLVIGTGKKITLECSQTMGHDKMYWYQQDPGMELHLIHYSYGVNSTEKGDLSSESTVSRIRTEHFPLTLESARPSHTSQYLCASSVTGGGRTEAFFGQGTRLTVV.

V and J are TRBV6-5 and TRBJ1-3; D is ambiguous. Germline-derived CDR1 and CDR2 are MNHEY and SVGAGI. The CDR3 is made up of 14 amino acids. V lost 6 bases to trimming and J lost 1 base, with 10 bases between them. Here the CDR3 DNA reads TGTGCCAGCAGGAAGGTGGCGTCTGGAAACACCATATATTTT. Residues: CASRKVASGNTIYF.

The chain links TRBV7-2 to TRBJ2-3; 11 bases match TRBD2. This CDR3 region has 16 residues. From germline, CDR1 is SGHTA and CDR2 FQGNSA. V gave up 5 bases and J gave up 2 bases; unmatched junction bases: 6. This chain's CDR3 is CASSLTSGGTTDTQYF. CDR3 in DNA: TGTGCCAGCAGCCTAACTAGCGGGGGCACCACAGATACGCAGTATTTT.

This CDR3 reads CASSVDIDTQYF. The CDR3 DNA reads TGTGCCAGCAGCGTAGATATAGATACGCAGTATTTT. The V and J genes are TRBV9 and TRBJ2-3; D unresolved. CDR1 and CDR2 (germline): SGDLS, YYNGEE. The CDR3 is 12 residues long. V lost 0 bases to trimming and J lost 5 bases, with 4 bases between them.

This clone has only a few counts. The chain is built from TRBV30 and TRBJ2-7; the D gene is possibly TRBD2 (6 bases). CDR1 GTSNPN and CDR2 SVGIG come from the germline V gene (reference sequence). V was cut by 5 bases and J by 6 bases, with 20 bases left in between. CDR3 length: 14 residues. The CDR3 region is CAWRGDSLGGEQYF. The CDR3 DNA is TGTGCCTGGCGCGGCGACTCCCTGGGGGGCGAGCAGTACTTC.

V and J are TRBV9 and TRBJ2-5; a possible D gene is TRBD1 (6 bases). V lost 3 bases and J lost 0, with 9 bases in between. Germline CDR1 is SGDLS and CDR2 is YYNGEE. This CDR3 has 14 amino acids. CDR3 sequence: CASSDRQDQETQYF. CDR3 DNA sequence: TGTGCCAGCAGCGATCGACAGGACCAAGAGACCCAGTACTTC.

By share of the sample, this clone is medium-sized (0.01 to 0.1%). This chain uses TRBV5-5 with TRBJ2-7; D is ambiguous. Germline CDR1 and CDR2: SGHKS and YYEKEE (reference sequence). The length of the CDR3 is 14 residues. V lost 1 base and J lost 3, with 11 bases in between. CDR3 coding DNA: TGTGCCAGCAGCTTGTCAGACACCCTCTACGAGCAGTACTTC. It encodes CASSLSDTLYEQYF.

V and J are TRBV27 and TRBJ2-4; D call uncertain. CDR1 and CDR2 (germline): MNHEY, SMNVEV (reference sequence). The V gene lost 3 bases and the J gene lost 1 base, with 13 bases spanning the gap. The CDR3 has 16 residues. Here the CDR3 reads CASSFSWAAAKNIQYF. CDR3 nucleotides: TGTGCCAGCAGTTTCTCGTGGGCTGCGGCCAAAAACATTCAGTACTTC.